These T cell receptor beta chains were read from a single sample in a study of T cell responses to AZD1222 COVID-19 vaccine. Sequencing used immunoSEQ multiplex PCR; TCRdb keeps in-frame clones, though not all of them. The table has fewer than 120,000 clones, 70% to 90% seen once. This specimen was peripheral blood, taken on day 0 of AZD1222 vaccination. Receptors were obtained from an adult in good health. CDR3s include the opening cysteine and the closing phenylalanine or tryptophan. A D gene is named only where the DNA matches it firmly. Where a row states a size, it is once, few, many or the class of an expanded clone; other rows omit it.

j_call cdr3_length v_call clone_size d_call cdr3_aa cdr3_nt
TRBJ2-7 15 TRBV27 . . CASRPRAAVSYEQYF TGTGCCAGCAGGCCTCGGGCGGCGGTCTCCTACGAGCAGTACTTC
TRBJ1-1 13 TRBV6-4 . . CASSEDGGTEAFF TGTGCCAGCAGTGAAGATGGGGGCACTGAAGCTTTCTTT
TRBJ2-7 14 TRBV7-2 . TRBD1 CASSSQTGRHEQYF TGTGCCAGCAGCTCACAGACAGGGAGACACGAGCAGTACTTC
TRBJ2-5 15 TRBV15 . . CATSATRGAGETQYF TGTGCCACCAGCGCCACGCGGGGCGCGGGCGAGACCCAGTACTTC
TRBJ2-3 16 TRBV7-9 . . CASSYPDGGATDTQYF TGTGCCAGCAGCTACCCGGACGGTGGGGCCACAGATACGCAGTATTTT
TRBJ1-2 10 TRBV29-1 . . CSVGDGRGTF TGCAGCGTTGGAGACGGCCGTGGCACCTTC
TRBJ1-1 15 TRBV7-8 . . CASSLATGPNTEAFF TGTGCCAGCAGCTTAGCCACAGGGCCTAACACTGAAGCTTTCTTT
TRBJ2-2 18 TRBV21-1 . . CASSIWGLAGRNTGELFF TGTGCCAGCAGCATTTGGGGACTAGCGGGACGGAACACCGGGGAGCTGTTTTTT
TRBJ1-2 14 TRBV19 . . CASSINRVDYGYTF TGTGCCAGTAGTATCAACAGGGTCGACTATGGCTACACCTTC
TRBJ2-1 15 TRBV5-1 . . CASSLVRREVNEQFF TGCGCCAGCAGCTTGGTCCGGAGGGAGGTAAATGAGCAGTTCTTC
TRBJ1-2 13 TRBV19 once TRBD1 CASSIDTGVGYTF TGTGCCAGTAGTATAGATACAGGGGTTGGCTACACCTTC
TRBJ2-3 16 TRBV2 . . CASQLQAGPSTDTQYF TGTGCCAGCCAGCTCCAGGCGGGCCCTAGCACAGATACGCAGTATTTT
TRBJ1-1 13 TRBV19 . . CASSQRLNTEAFF TGTGCCAGTAGTCAGAGATTGAACACTGAAGCTTTCTTT
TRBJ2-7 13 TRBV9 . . CASSPPASYEQYF TGTGCCAGCAGCCCGCCCGCCTCCTACGAGCAGTACTTC
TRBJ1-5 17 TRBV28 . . CASSAGGGQGVGQPQHF TGTGCCAGCAGTGCTGGTGGGGGGCAGGGAGTCGGTCAGCCCCAGCATTTT
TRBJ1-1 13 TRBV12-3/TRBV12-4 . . CASSLGTVSEAFF TGTGCCAGCAGTTTGGGGACCGTGAGTGAAGCTTTCTTT
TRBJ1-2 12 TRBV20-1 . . CSASGSMNGYTF TGCAGTGCTAGTGGCAGTATGAATGGCTACACCTTC
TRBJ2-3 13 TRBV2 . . CASSALAGDTQYF TGTGCCAGCAGTGCCCTCGCAGGAGATACGCAGTATTTT
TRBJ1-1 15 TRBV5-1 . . CASSLVSAGNTEAFF TGCGCCAGCAGCTTGGTTAGTGCAGGGAACACTGAAGCTTTCTTT
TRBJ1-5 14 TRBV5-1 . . CASSLGGWAQPQHF TGCGCCAGCAGCTTGGGAGGGTGGGCTCAGCCCCAGCATTTT
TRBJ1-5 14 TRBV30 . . CAWTPLGGGQPQHF TGTGCCTGGACCCCTTTGGGGGGGGGTCAGCCCCAGCATTTT
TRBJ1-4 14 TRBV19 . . CASSIGTRNEKLFF TGTGCCAGTAGTATAGGGACCCGTAATGAAAAACTGTTTTTT
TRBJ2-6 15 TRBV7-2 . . CASSLVTTGANVLTF TGTGCCAGCAGCTTAGTTACTACTGGGGCCAACGTCCTGACTTTC
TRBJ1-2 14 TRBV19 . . CASSIPGRNYGYTF TGTGCCAGTAGTATTCCCGGGCGCAACTATGGCTACACCTTC
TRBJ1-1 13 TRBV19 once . CASSAVLNTEAFF TGTGCCAGTAGTGCCGTCCTCAACACTGAAGCTTTCTTT
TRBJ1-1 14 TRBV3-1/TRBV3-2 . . CASSQVGRNTEAFF TGTGCCAGCAGCCAAGTGGGGCGGAACACTGAAGCTTTCTTT
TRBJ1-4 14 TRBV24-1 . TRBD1 CATSDRGSNEKLFF TGTGCCACCAGCGACAGGGGGTCTAATGAAAAACTGTTTTTT
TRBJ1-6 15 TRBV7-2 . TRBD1 CASSTTDRAYSPLHF TGTGCCAGCAGCACGACGGACAGGGCTTATTCACCCCTCCACTTT
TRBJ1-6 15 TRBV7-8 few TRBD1 CASSLRTGSNSPLHF TGTGCCAGCAGCCTGCGGACAGGGAGCAATTCACCCCTCCACTTT
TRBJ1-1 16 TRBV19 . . CASIPVGIRRRTEAFF TGTGCCAGTATACCAGTGGGCATCCGACGGAGGACTGAAGCTTTCTTT
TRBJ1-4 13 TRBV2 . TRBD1 CASIWQGDEKLFF TGTGCCAGCATTTGGCAGGGGGATGAAAAACTGTTTTTT
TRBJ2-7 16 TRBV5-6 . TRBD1 CASSLWFGDRSYEQYF TGTGCCAGCAGCTTGTGGTTCGGGGACAGGTCCTACGAGCAGTACTTC
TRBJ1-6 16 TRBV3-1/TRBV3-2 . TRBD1 CASSAGGEGGNSPLHF TGTGCCAGCAGCGCAGGGGGCGAAGGGGGTAATTCACCCCTCCACTTT
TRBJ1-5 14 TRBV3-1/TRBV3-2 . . CASSQGRSNQPQHF TGTGCCAGCAGCCAAGGACGGAGCAATCAGCCCCAGCATTTT
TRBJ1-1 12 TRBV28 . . CASSLMGTEAFF TGTGCCAGCAGTTTAATGGGAACTGAAGCTTTCTTT
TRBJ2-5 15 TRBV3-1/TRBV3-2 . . CASSQARQGGETQYF TGTGCCAGCAGCCAAGCGAGACAGGGAGGAGAGACCCAGTACTTC
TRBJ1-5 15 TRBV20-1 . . CSASGPPRDGQPQHF TGCAGTGCTAGTGGCCCCCCCAGGGACGGTCAGCCCCAGCATTTT
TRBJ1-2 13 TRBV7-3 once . CASSLGAGQGYTF TGTGCCAGCAGCTTAGGGGCAGGGCAAGGCTACACCTTC
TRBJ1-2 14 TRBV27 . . CASSPLRPSYGYTF TGTGCCAGCAGCCCACTAAGGCCCAGCTATGGCTACACCTTC
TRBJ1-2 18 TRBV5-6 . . CASRGEMMTEPFNYGYTF TGTGCCAGCAGGGGGGAGATGATGACCGAACCATTTAACTATGGCTACACCTTC
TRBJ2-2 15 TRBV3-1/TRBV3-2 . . CASSQDAGAGGELFF TGTGCCAGCAGCCAAGATGCGGGGGCCGGCGGGGAGCTGTTTTTT
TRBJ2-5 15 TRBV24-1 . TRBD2 CATSPYGGAEETQYF TGTGCCACCAGTCCGTACGGGGGGGCCGAAGAGACCCAGTACTTC
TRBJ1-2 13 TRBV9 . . CASSPIPASGYTF TGTGCCAGCAGCCCGATCCCGGCCAGTGGCTACACCTTC
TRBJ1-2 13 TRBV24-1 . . CATSDSSLHGYTF TGTGCCACCAGTGATTCTTCCCTTCATGGCTACACCTTC
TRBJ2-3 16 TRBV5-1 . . CASSLGADSSTDTQYF TGCGCCAGCAGCTTGGGGGCGGACTCTAGCACAGATACGCAGTATTTT
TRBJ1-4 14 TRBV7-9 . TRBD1 CASSHDRDGEKLFF TGTGCCAGCAGCCATGACAGGGATGGGGAAAAACTGTTTTTT
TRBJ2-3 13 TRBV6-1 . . CASSEAGGTLQYF TGTGCCAGCAGTGAAGCTGGGGGGACTTTGCAGTATTTT
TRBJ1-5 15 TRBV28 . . CASSPQRVGDQPQHF TGTGCCAGCAGCCCGCAGAGGGTAGGCGATCAGCCCCAGCATTTT
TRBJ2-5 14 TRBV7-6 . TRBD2 CASSPGLRGGTQYF TGTGCCAGCAGCCCCGGGCTTCGCGGGGGGACCCAGTACTTC
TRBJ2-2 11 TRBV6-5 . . CATSRAGELFF TGTGCCACCTCGCGGGCCGGGGAGCTGTTTTTT
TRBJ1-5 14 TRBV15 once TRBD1 CATSTYRGNQPQHF TGTGCCACCAGCACCTACAGGGGAAATCAGCCCCAGCATTTT
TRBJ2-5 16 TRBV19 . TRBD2 CASSTPSGGIQETQYF TGTGCCAGTAGTACCCCTAGCGGGGGGATCCAAGAGACCCAGTACTTC
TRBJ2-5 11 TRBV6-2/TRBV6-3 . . CASSLQETQYF TGTGCCAGCAGCCTCCAAGAGACCCAGTACTTC
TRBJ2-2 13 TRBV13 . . CASSLRGTGELFF TGTGCCAGCAGCTTACGAGGGACCGGGGAGCTGTTTTTT
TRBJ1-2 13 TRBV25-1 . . CASSEFYRTGYTF TGTGCCAGCAGTGAATTTTACAGGACAGGCTACACCTTC
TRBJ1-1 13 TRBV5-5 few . CASSFDRNTEAFF TGTGCCAGCAGCTTCGACAGGAACACTGAAGCTTTCTTT
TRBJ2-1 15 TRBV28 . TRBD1 CASSLSGQGGNEQFF TGTGCCAGCAGCCTTTCTGGACAGGGTGGGAATGAGCAGTTCTTC
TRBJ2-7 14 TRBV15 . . CATSSGRTLYEQYF TGTGCCACCAGCAGCGGGAGAACCCTCTACGAGCAGTACTTC
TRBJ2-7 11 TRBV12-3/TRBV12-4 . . CASSPKSEQYF TGTGCCAGCAGTCCGAAGAGTGAGCAGTACTTC